One TCR beta chain is described in this entry. The CDR3 runs 14 residues. Germline lookup yields CDR1 MNHNS and CDR2 SASEGT. J lost 3 bases, V lost 7 bases, and 8 bases had no gene match. The data originate from a study of OX40 agonist ivuxolimab in advanced cancers. Sequencing was performed with immunoSEQ multiplex PCR; in TCRdb, only in-frame clones are kept and a portion is missing. The data show around 58,000 clones, 84% seen once. The sequences come from CD4+ or CD8+ T cells sorted from blood, collected in a trial of the OX40 agonist ivuxolimab. V and J are TRBV6-1 and TRBJ2-7; the match to TRBD1 covers 8 bases. The TCR was taken from an adult with an advanced solid tumor such as melanoma, head and neck, liver or kidney cancer. The CDR3 region is CASKRQGTVYEQYF. The CDR3 DNA reads as TGTGCCAGCAAAAGACAGGGGACAGTCTACGAGCAGTACTTC.